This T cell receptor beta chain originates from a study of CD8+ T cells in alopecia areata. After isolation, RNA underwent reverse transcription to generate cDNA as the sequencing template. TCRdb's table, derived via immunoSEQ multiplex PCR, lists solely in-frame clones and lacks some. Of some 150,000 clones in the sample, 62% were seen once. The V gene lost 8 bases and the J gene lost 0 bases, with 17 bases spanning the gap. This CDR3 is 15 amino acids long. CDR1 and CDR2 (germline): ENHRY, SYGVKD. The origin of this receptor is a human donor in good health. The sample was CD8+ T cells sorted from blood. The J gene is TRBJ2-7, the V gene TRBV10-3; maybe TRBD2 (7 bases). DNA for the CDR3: TGTGCCATCGGGGGGGGCAGCCCTCCCTCCTACGAGCAGTACTTC. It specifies CAIGGGSPPSYEQYF.